This T cell receptor (beta chain) was retrieved from a study of Ad26.COV2.S vaccination and SARS-CoV-2 variants. General observations from the study: While placebo recipients had lower spike-specific TCR breadth, vaccine recipients had more.

Regarding treatment: some 19 received Ad26.COV2.S at low or high dose, single or two shots; several received placebo; per-sample allocation not given. The investigators took samples on day 63 after the first vaccine or placebo injection. TCRdb's table, derived via immunoSEQ multiplex PCR, lists solely in-frame clones and lacks some. This sample has approximately 480,000 clones, with around nine tenths found just once. Concerning this clone itself: Its antigen remains unidentified.

The germline gives CDR1 MNHEY, CDR2 SVGAGI. CDR3 length equals 13 residues. Trimming pared 0 bases from V and 7 bases from J, leaving 9 bases between. The receptor was isolated from a person between 18 and 60 years old who received the Ad26.COV2.S COVID-19 vaccine or a placebo. This chain connects TRBV6-5 to TRBJ1-2; D is unclear. This material consisted of peripheral blood, taken in a trial of Ad26.COV2.S vaccine versus placebo. The CDR3 loop reads CASSYSLVIGYTF. DNA for the CDR3: TGTGCCAGCAGTTACTCGTTGGTAATTGGCTACACCTTC.